These 4 T cell receptor beta chains share one sample of origin, sequenced in a study of cytomegalovirus exposure and HLA in healthy donors (dated by TCRdb to 2016 to 2017). Library method: the immunoSEQ multiplex PCR assay. The clones in this table, taken by TCRdb from immuneACCESS, are in-frame only. Not every clone is retained; where verified, under half of the shortfall comes from an unresolved V gene, and the cause of the rest is unknown. For this sample there are under 250,000 clones; 80% to 95% appear just once. Together, the top ten hold around 1% of the sample. Sequences were obtained from PBMCs. These receptor sequences come from a woman aged 18-29 years in good health and CMV-seronegative.

The table lists this clone with a count of one. CDR3 DNA sequence: TGTGCTAGTGGTAACGGGGGGAACACTGAAGCTTTCTTT. Its translation is CASGNGGNTEAFF. V usage is TRBV12-5 and J usage is TRBJ1-1; TRBD1 might be the D (5 bases). The CDR3 contains 13 residues. CDR1 and CDR2 (germline): LGHNT, FRNRAP. The V gene lost 5 bases and the J gene lost 1 base, with 8 bases spanning the gap.

The V call is TRBV19, the J call TRBJ1-1, with TRBD1 matching 7 bases. CDR1 LNHDA and CDR2 SQIVND come from the germline V gene (reference sequence). With 5 bases clipped from V and 7 bases from J, the junction kept 13 bases outside the gene matches. This CDR3 is 15 amino acids long. The CDR3 protein is CASSVNRGRAFEAFF. DNA for the CDR3: TGTGCCAGTAGTGTAAACAGGGGACGGGCATTTGAAGCTTTCTTT. Variable domain in full (rest from reference TRBV19 and TRBJ1-1): DGGITQSPKYLFRKEGQNVTLSCEQNLNHDAMYWYRQDPGQGLRLIYYSQIVNDFQKGDIAEGYSVSREKKESFPLTVTSAQKNPTAFYLCASSVNRGRAFEAFFGQGTRLTVV.

The chain recombines TRBV10-3 with TRBJ2-1, with TRBD1 identical over 7 bases. The CDR3 extends over 13 amino acids. Germline assignment: CDR1 ENHRY and CDR2 SYGVKD. After removal of 3 bases from V and 12 bases from J, the junction contained 8 bases not matched to a gene. CDR3 nucleotides: TGTGCCATCAGTGAAGGGACAGTTGATGGGCAGTTCTTC. As protein: CAISEGTVDGQFF.

V is TRBV6-5 and J is TRBJ1-1; TRBD1 is a possible D gene (6 bases). V lost 5 bases, J lost 9 bases, and 13 bases lay in between. Germline CDR1 is MNHEY and CDR2 is SVGAGI. This CDR3 is 12 amino acids long. The CDR3 here is CASSRNRVKAFF. The CDR3 DNA is TGTGCCAGCAGTCGGAACAGGGTAAAAGCTTTCTTT.